These 5 T cell receptor beta chains share one sample of origin, sequenced in a study of T cells after yellow fever vaccination. A single record per CDR3 protein comes from TCRdb applying MiXCR to the 5' RACE reads. The top ten clones hold around 0.49% of a sample with roughly 250,000 distinct CDR3 sequences, 10% to 15% of them seen once. This sample comprised CD4+ T cells sorted from PBMCs, obtained 45 days after the yellow fever booster vaccination. The receptors derive from a man younger than 40 who received the YFV17D yellow fever vaccine.

The table lists this clonotype with a few counts. The V gene is TRBV6-6, the J gene TRBJ2-1; D may be TRBD2 (6 bases). This CDR3 is built from 12 residues. Per germline, CDR1 MNHNY and CDR2 SVGAGI (reference sequence). V was trimmed by 8 bases and J by 10 bases, leaving 15 bases between them. The CDR3 is CASLIIGGEQFF. DNA for the CDR3: TGTGCCAGCTTAATCATCGGGGGAGAGCAGTTCTTC.

This clonotype has only a few counts. CDR3 nucleotides: TGTGCCAGCAGCTTAGCCCCCTATTCCTACGAGCAGTACTTC. This encodes CASSLAPYSYEQYF. J is TRBJ2-7 and V is TRBV7-9; D remains unclear. V gave up 0 bases and J gave up 1 base, with 7 bases separating them. The CDR3 consists of 14 residues. The germline CDR1 and CDR2 sequences are SEHNR and FQNEAQ (reference sequence).

This rearrangement joins TRBV7-9 to TRBJ2-2; 7 positions agree with TRBD2. The germline CDR1 and CDR2 sequences are SEHNR and FQNEAQ (reference sequence). Trimming cost V 5 bases and J 3 bases; bases outside gene matches: 6. The CDR3 consists of 15 residues. CDR3: CASSPVAGDTGELFF. The CDR3 nucleotides are TGTGCCAGCAGCCCAGTAGCGGGCGACACCGGGGAGCTGTTTTTT.

With respect to this clonotype: Just one base apart from a much larger clone, this may be a read error. Written as DNA, the CDR3 is TGTACCAGCAGTTTTCGGCCCCTCATGAACCATCGGCAAGAGACCCAGTACTTC. Translation: CTSSFRPLMNHRQETQYF. The chain links TRBV2 to TRBJ2-5; no reliable D call. The CDR3 consists of 18 residues. Germline V CDR1 and CDR2: SNHLY, FYNNEI.

About this clonotype itself: The junction and the germline gene differ at one end; a read error may be behind it. CDR3: CASSQDLGTSGIF. The CDR3 DNA sequence: TGTGCCAGCAGCCAAGATCTTGGGACTAGCGGGATCTTC. V and J are TRBV4-2 and TRBJ2-5, with 13 bases fitting TRBD2. CDR1 and CDR2 (germline): LGHNA, YNFKEQ. This CDR3 spans 13 amino acids.